A selection of T cell receptor beta chains follows, all from one sample in a study of shared clonotypes between healthy human individuals. Produced via immunoSEQ multiplex PCR; TCRdb's table is partial and in-frame only. The repertoire has millions of clones, approximately 93% of them found once; the top ten carry 0.39%. Sequencing input: naive CD4+ T cells from PBMCs. Every receptor here comes from a man younger than 35 in good health. Some clones in this sample may be carry-over from other donors' samples. Both conserved end residues are part of each CDR3. Each record gives: V gene, J gene, clone size, D gene, CDR3 DNA, CDR3 protein. D genes are given only for firm matches. The size entry is marked missing in some rows and otherwise reads once, few, many or a size class.

V: TRBV2
J: TRBJ2-7
size: .
D: TRBD1
DNA: TGTGCCAGCAGTGATTGGGGACAGGATACCTTTGAGCAGTACTTC
CDR3: CASSDWGQDTFEQYF

V: TRBV7-3
J: TRBJ2-5
size: .
D: .
DNA: TGTGCCAGCAGCTTGTCAGGGGCGCGCGAAGAGACCCAGTACTTC
CDR3: CASSLSGAREETQYF

V: TRBV4-3
J: TRBJ2-3
size: .
D: TRBD2
DNA: TGCGCCAGCAGCCAAGATCCGTCTAGCGGGAGCACCACAGATACGCAGTATTTT
CDR3: CASSQDPSSGSTTDTQYF

V: TRBV5-5
J: TRBJ2-7
size: once
D: TRBD2
DNA: TGTGCCAGCAGCTTGGCCCCGGCGGGAGTTTTCGACGAGCAGTACTTC
CDR3: CASSLAPAGVFDEQYF

V: TRBV5-1
J: TRBJ2-2
size: .
D: .
DNA: TGCGCCAGCAGCGACGGGACACACCCGTCCGGGGAGCTGTTTTTT
CDR3: CASSDGTHPSGELFF

V: TRBV30
J: TRBJ2-3
size: .
D: TRBD2
DNA: TGTGCCTGGGGGGTAGCGGGTACGCAGTATTTT
CDR3: CAWGVAGTQYF

V: TRBV5-1
J: TRBJ1-1
size: once
D: .
DNA: TGCGCCAGCAGCCTGGGACTCCAGAGGGACACTGAAGCTTTCTTT
CDR3: CASSLGLQRDTEAFF

V: TRBV14
J: TRBJ2-5
size: .
D: .
DNA: TGTGCCAGCAGCCAAGACTACAGGGCCGAGACCCAGTACTTC
CDR3: CASSQDYRAETQYF

V: TRBV7-9
J: TRBJ2-3
size: .
D: TRBD1
DNA: TGTGCCAGCAGCTCACGACAGGGAGCGCAGTATTTT
CDR3: CASSSRQGAQYF

V: TRBV5-1
J: TRBJ1-5
size: .
D: .
DNA: TGCGCCAGCAGCCCCGGTGGAAATAGCAATCAGCCCCAGCATTTT
CDR3: CASSPGGNSNQPQHF

V: TRBV28
J: TRBJ1-2
size: .
D: TRBD1
DNA: TGTGCCAGCAAACAAACAGGGGGCGCAATTTCGGGCTACACCTTC
CDR3: CASKQTGGAISGYTF

V: TRBV28
J: TRBJ2-3
size: .
D: TRBD2
DNA: TGTGCCAGCAGTCTCGTCGGAGCGGGAGTCACAGATACGCAGTATTTT
CDR3: CASSLVGAGVTDTQYF

V: TRBV18
J: TRBJ2-3
size: .
D: .
DNA: TGTGCCAGCTCACCCGGGGGCGCTAGCACAGATACGCAGTATTTT
CDR3: CASSPGGASTDTQYF

V: TRBV10-3
J: TRBJ2-7
size: .
D: .
DNA: TGTGCCATCAGTCTAGACCAGGGGCGCGAGCAGTACTTC
CDR3: CAISLDQGREQYF

V: TRBV9
J: TRBJ2-2
size: few
D: TRBD1
DNA: TGTGCCAGCAGAGAGGGACAGTTGAACACCGGGGAGCTGTTTTTT
CDR3: CASREGQLNTGELFF

V: TRBV27
J: TRBJ2-5
size: .
D: .
DNA: TGTGCCAGTTCAGGGTTATTTGGGACCCAGTACTTC
CDR3: CASSGLFGTQYF

V: TRBV5-4
J: TRBJ1-4
size: .
D: TRBD1
DNA: TGTGCCAGCAGCCCGACAGGGGAGGGGGAAAAACTGTTTTTT
CDR3: CASSPTGEGEKLFF

V: TRBV7-9
J: TRBJ2-7
size: few
D: .
DNA: TGTGCCAGCAGCCAACAGGTGGGGAATTCCTACGAGCAGTACTTC
CDR3: CASSQQVGNSYEQYF

V: TRBV5-1
J: TRBJ2-1
size: .
D: TRBD2
DNA: TGCGCCAGCAGCTTTACCGGGACTAGCTCCGACAATGAGCAGTTCTTC
CDR3: CASSFTGTSSDNEQFF

V: TRBV4-3
J: TRBJ2-1
size: .
D: .
DNA: TGCGCCAGCAGCCAAGATCTAGGGGGAGAGGAGGATGAGCAGTTCTTC
CDR3: CASSQDLGGEEDEQFF

V: TRBV5-4
J: TRBJ2-7
size: .
D: TRBD2
DNA: TGTGCCAGCAGCCTGGGTCCGGGGCTAGCGGGGCCCTACGAGCAGTACTTC
CDR3: CASSLGPGLAGPYEQYF

V: TRBV5-4
J: TRBJ2-2
size: few
D: TRBD2
DNA: TGTGCCAGCAGCAAGGGACTAGCGGGAGACACCGGGGAGCTGTTTTTT
CDR3: CASSKGLAGDTGELFF

V: TRBV20-1
J: TRBJ1-1
size: .
D: .
DNA: TGCAGTGCTAGAGACAGGGAGGGTTACTTT
CDR3: CSARDREGYF

V: TRBV6-1
J: TRBJ2-2
size: .
D: TRBD2
DNA: TGTGCCAGCAGTCCTTTAGCGGGAGTTAACGGGGAGCTGTTTTTT
CDR3: CASSPLAGVNGELFF

V: TRBV27
J: TRBJ2-7
size: few
D: .
DNA: TGTGCCAGCAGTAGTTCCGGGACGGCGTACTACGAGCAGTACTTC
CDR3: CASSSSGTAYYEQYF

V: TRBV7-2
J: TRBJ1-1
size: .
D: .
DNA: TGTGCCAGCAGCTTGGGGACCATGTCTTACACTGAAGCTTTCTTT
CDR3: CASSLGTMSYTEAFF

V: TRBV28
J: TRBJ1-2
size: .
D: TRBD1
DNA: TGTGCCAGCAGTTACAACGACAGACAGGGCCATGTCACCTTC
CDR3: CASSYNDRQGHVTF

V: TRBV4-1
J: TRBJ2-5
size: .
D: .
DNA: TGCGCCAGCAGCCAAGGCCAGGGAGTCAGCCAAGAGACCCAGTACTTC
CDR3: CASSQGQGVSQETQYF

V: TRBV7-9
J: TRBJ2-2
size: .
D: TRBD2
DNA: TGTGCCAGCAGCTTCCGGACTAGCGGGAGGGCGCCCACCGGGGAGCTGTTTTTT
CDR3: CASSFRTSGRAPTGELFF

V: TRBV7-9
J: TRBJ1-1
size: .
D: .
DNA: TGTGCCAGCAGCTTAAGCGGACAGTTTTCTACCGAAGCTTTCTTT
CDR3: CASSLSGQFSTEAFF

V: TRBV4-1
J: TRBJ2-5
size: .
D: .
DNA: TGCGCCAGCAGACATCTAAATATTGCCACCCAGTACTTC
CDR3: CASRHLNIATQYF

V: TRBV27
J: TRBJ2-7
size: .
D: .
DNA: TGTGCCAGCAGTTTAAGAACAGGCTCCTACGAGCAGTACTTC
CDR3: CASSLRTGSYEQYF

V: TRBV18
J: TRBJ2-1
size: once
D: TRBD2
DNA: TGTGCCAGCTCACCTAGCGGGATCTACAATGAGCAGTTCTTC
CDR3: CASSPSGIYNEQFF

V: TRBV6-6
J: TRBJ1-1
size: .
D: TRBD1
DNA: TGTGCCAGCAGTTACCGAGGGACAGGGGTAACTGAAGCTTTCTTT
CDR3: CASSYRGTGVTEAFF

V: TRBV5-1
J: TRBJ1-2
size: .
D: .
DNA: TGCGCCAGCAGCTTAGGAACCCAGAACTATGGCTACACCTTC
CDR3: CASSLGTQNYGYTF

V: TRBV7-9
J: TRBJ2-5
size: .
D: .
DNA: TGTGCCAGCAGCCCCCGGCAGGGCCAAGAGACCCAGTACTTC
CDR3: CASSPRQGQETQYF

V: TRBV6-5
J: TRBJ1-3
size: .
D: .
DNA: TGTGCCAGCAGTTACCAAAGTGGAAACACCATATATTTT
CDR3: CASSYQSGNTIYF

V: TRBV5-4
J: TRBJ2-6
size: .
D: .
DNA: TGTGCCAGCAGCCGGCCTTCTAGTTCCAACGTCCTGACTTTC
CDR3: CASSRPSSSNVLTF

V: TRBV12-2
J: TRBJ1-5
size: once
D: .
DNA: TGTGCAAGTGGCAGGACTTATAGCAATCAGCCCCAGCATTTT
CDR3: CASGRTYSNQPQHF

V: TRBV6-5
J: TRBJ1-2
size: .
D: .
DNA: TGTGCCAGCAGTTACGCACCCCTTCTGACTAGAGGCTACACCTTC
CDR3: CASSYAPLLTRGYTF

V: TRBV29-1
J: TRBJ2-7
size: .
D: .
DNA: TGCAGCGTTGAAGGGCAGGGCTACGAGCAGTACTTC
CDR3: CSVEGQGYEQYF

V: TRBV5-4
J: TRBJ1-2
size: .
D: .
DNA: TGTGCCAGCAGCGATAAGACAGGAGACCTCTATGGCTACACCTTC
CDR3: CASSDKTGDLYGYTF

V: TRBV18
J: TRBJ1-2
size: .
D: .
DNA: TGTGCCAGCTCACCCGGAGGGGGGCGCGACGTCGGCTACACCTTC
CDR3: CASSPGGGRDVGYTF

V: TRBV18
J: TRBJ2-7
size: once
D: TRBD2
DNA: TGTGCCAGCTCACTTCCGGGACTAGCGCCCGCCGTGCAGTACTTC
CDR3: CASSLPGLAPAVQYF

V: TRBV2
J: TRBJ2-1
size: .
D: .
DNA: TGTGCCAGCCGCGAGGACTCCTACAATGAGCAGTTCTTC
CDR3: CASREDSYNEQFF

V: TRBV9
J: TRBJ1-2
size: .
D: .
DNA: TGTGCCAGCAGCGTAGTGGAGGGGAGCCATGGCTACACCTTC
CDR3: CASSVVEGSHGYTF

V: TRBV5-1
J: TRBJ2-2
size: .
D: TRBD1
DNA: TGCGCCACCGGACAGGGGGGATTCACCGGGGAGCTGTTTTTT
CDR3: CATGQGGFTGELFF

V: TRBV28
J: TRBJ1-2
size: once
D: TRBD1
DNA: TGTGCCAGCAGTCCCACAGGGGGGTGGGACTATGGCTACACCTTC
CDR3: CASSPTGGWDYGYTF

V: TRBV5-1
J: TRBJ2-7
size: .
D: TRBD2
DNA: TGCGCCAGCAGCTTGGGACTAGCGGGGGTTTCCTACGAGCAGTACTTC
CDR3: CASSLGLAGVSYEQYF

V: TRBV27
J: TRBJ1-1
size: .
D: .
DNA: TGTGCCACCAGAGAACAGGTGGGAACTGAAGCTTTCTTT
CDR3: CATREQVGTEAFF

V: TRBV28
J: TRBJ2-3
size: .
D: TRBD2
DNA: TGTGCCAGCAGTTACCCGACTAGCGGGAGGGTAGATACGCAGTATTTT
CDR3: CASSYPTSGRVDTQYF

V: TRBV7-3
J: TRBJ2-5
size: .
D: TRBD1
DNA: TGTGCCAGCAGCCCCACGGGACAGGGGGAGACCCAGTACTTC
CDR3: CASSPTGQGETQYF

V: TRBV21-1
J: TRBJ2-1
size: .
D: .
DNA: TGTGCCAGCAGCAAAATCAGACTCGACAATGAGCAGTTCTTC
CDR3: CASSKIRLDNEQFF

V: TRBV2
J: TRBJ2-1
size: .
D: TRBD1
DNA: TGTGCCAGCAGGCCGGACAGGTCCTACAATGAGCAGTTCTTC
CDR3: CASRPDRSYNEQFF

V: TRBV28
J: TRBJ2-1
size: .
D: .
DNA: TGTGCCAGCAGTTCCCTTTTCATTGCCTACAATGAGCAGTTCTTC
CDR3: CASSSLFIAYNEQFF